This TCR beta chain came from a study of blood T cell repertoires in COVID-19 (dated by TCRdb to the early 2020s). With regard to the full study: Collaborator samples came from the United States, Italy and Spain and covered acute and convalescent phases of COVID-19. The material from the prospective study consisted of cDNA or gDNA derived from T cells, B-cell-depleted T cells, or PBMCs. Deeply sampled blood TCRbeta repertoires from subjects exposed to, actively infected with, or recovered from COVID-19 were included in the dataset. The repertoires were made available in a free public database intended to serve as a resource for research on the immune response to SARS-CoV-2. The samples were drawn from the first 160 participants of the ongoing ImmuneRACE study and from under 1,500 subjects provided by 6 global collaborators. Sample metadata almost always included a de-identified subject ID, COVID-19 status, age in years and sex. HLA class I and class II types, where available, came from metadata supplied by the sample provider rather than from assay-based typing.

The collaborating institutions used their own protocols to collect whole blood in K2EDTA tubes. Collaborator samples were shipped for TCRbeta analysis as frozen whole blood, isolated PBMCs, or DNA extracted from either sample type. Regarding this clone: Its antigen remains unidentified. The record has no base qualities; no much larger clone is one base away.

The CDR3 covers 16 residues, taking in both the cysteine and the phenylalanine. Only the CDR3 DNA stays, 48 bases, in frame from base 1. V is trimmed back by 1 base and J by 6 bases, and the junction contains 5 bases that no gene match accounts for. Via the germline V gene, CDR1 is SGHTA and CDR2 FQGTGA. TCRbeta CDR3 regions were amplified from genomic DNA by means of the immunoSEQ Assay, a bias-controlled multiplex PCR. Per the source publication's procedure: Nucleated cell counts per sample were estimated from amplification of reference gene primers within the assay. To quantify the absolute abundance of each unique TCRbeta CDR3 rearrangement, sequence reads were collapsed and filtered. Productive Simpson clonality was computed per sample as the square root of Simpson's diversity index over productive rearrangements. Held by TCRdb, this immuneACCESS table contains in-frame sequences only and omits some clones. Under half of the omission traces to an unresolved V gene where checked; the cause of the rest is unknown. That table is the source of V, J and clone size, and D and trimming were worked out from the DNA. Within this sample are about 43,000 clones, with 83% of them counted one time only. The biggest ten clones account for approximately 8% of the sample.

Results the study describes overall, beyond this receptor: The amount of clinical and demographic metadata varied by source and participant and was provided uncurated.

The chain is assembled from TRBV7-3 and TRBJ2-1, with 11 junctional bases fitting TRBD2. The receptor was derived from a man older than 75 in a cohort sampled during active COVID-19. Sequences were obtained from peripheral blood. This receptor has the CDR3 CASSLRVAGGPNEQFF. The DNA sequence follows: TGTGCCAGCAGCTTAAGAGTAGCGGGGGGGCCCAATGAGCAGTTCTTC.